These T cell receptor beta chains were read from a single sample in a study of cytomegalovirus exposure and HLA in healthy donors. TCRdb keeps only in-frame clones here, not all; method: immunoSEQ multiplex PCR. The repertoire holds about 140,000 clones, with approximately 80% as singletons. Sequenced: PBMCs. These receptor sequences come from a man in his forties in good health and CMV-seropositive. Each CDR3 is given with its conserved first and last residue. D genes are given only for firm matches. Size is stated for part of the rows, as once, few or many counts, or as a class when the clone is expanded.

d_gene,abundance,len,v_gene,j_gene,CDR3aa,CDR3nt
TRBD2,NA,19,TRBV7-8,TRBJ2-1,CASSHRGTSGRGLAYEQFF,TGTGCCAGCAGCCATAGAGGGACTAGCGGACGGGGTTTGGCGTATGAGCAGTTCTTC
NA,NA,12,TRBV28,TRBJ1-5,CATQGSNQPQHF,TGTGCCACCCAGGGGAGCAATCAGCCCCAGCATTTT
TRBD2,NA,17,TRBV11-3,TRBJ2-2,CASSLDWGRAGTGELFF,TGTGCCAGCAGCTTAGACTGGGGGAGGGCCGGCACCGGGGAGCTGTTTTTT
TRBD1,NA,14,TRBV5-8,TRBJ1-1,CASSYETGVTEAFF,TGTGCCAGCAGCTATGAGACAGGGGTCACTGAAGCTTTCTTT
TRBD2,NA,15,TRBV27,TRBJ2-7,CASSLSTSGGAEQYF,TGTGCCAGCAGTTTATCGACTAGCGGGGGGGCCGAGCAGTACTTC
NA,few,14,TRBV9,TRBJ2-7,CASSESDRFYEQYF,TGTGCCAGCAGCGAGAGCGACAGATTCTACGAGCAGTACTTC
NA,NA,14,TRBV6-5,TRBJ1-1,CASSTPSEGPEAFF,TGTGCCAGCAGTACCCCAAGTGAGGGTCCTGAAGCTTTCTTT
NA,NA,18,TRBV1,TRBJ1-1,CTSSQPRVKPPLNTEAFF,TGCACCAGCAGCCAACCCAGGGTAAAGCCACCATTGAACACTGAAGCTTTCTTT
NA,NA,16,TRBV6-1,TRBJ1-2,CASSELQGRLAYGYTF,TGTGCCAGCAGTGAACTCCAGGGCAGGCTGGCCTATGGCTACACCTTC
NA,NA,14,TRBV2,TRBJ1-2,CASSEEEVENGYTF,TGTGCCAGCAGTGAAGAGGAGGTGGAAAATGGCTACACCTTC
NA,NA,14,TRBV6-1,TRBJ2-3,CASYYESGSDTQYF,TGTGCCAGTTACTACGAGTCGGGGTCGGATACGCAGTATTTT
NA,NA,13,TRBV7-3,TRBJ2-5,CASSPSYPETQYF,TGTGCCAGCAGCCCCTCCTATCCCGAGACCCAGTACTTC
TRBD1,once,13,TRBV4-3,TRBJ2-7,CASSGDRGYEQYF,TGCGCCAGCAGCGGGGACAGGGGCTACGAGCAGTACTTC
NA,once,15,TRBV18,TRBJ1-1,CASSPTTGFRGEAFF,TGTGCCAGCTCGCCCACCACAGGGTTTAGGGGTGAAGCTTTCTTT
NA,few,14,TRBV7-8,TRBJ2-7,CASSLETFSYEQYF,TGTGCCAGCAGCTTAGAAACTTTCTCCTACGAGCAGTACTTC
TRBD2,NA,15,TRBV10-1,TRBJ2-3,CASSRTSGSMDTQYF,TGCGCCAGCAGCAGGACTAGCGGGAGTATGGATACGCAGTATTTT
TRBD1,NA,18,TRBV7-3,TRBJ1-3,CASSLKSAGGFSGNTIYF,TGTGCCAGCAGCTTAAAATCGGCAGGGGGGTTTTCTGGAAACACCATATATTTT
NA,NA,18,TRBV7-6,TRBJ2-3,CASSLVAAHPFSTDTQYF,TGTGCCAGCAGCTTAGTGGCGGCTCATCCCTTTAGCACAGATACGCAGTATTTT
NA,NA,12,TRBV2,TRBJ2-1,CASKVDSNEQFF,TGTGCCAGCAAGGTTGACAGTAATGAGCAGTTCTTC
NA,NA,16,TRBV11-2,TRBJ2-3,CASSLVPAGYTDTQYF,TGTGCCAGCAGCTTAGTGCCGGCGGGCTACACAGATACGCAGTATTTT
NA,NA,13,TRBV7-9,TRBJ1-2,CASSFTGNYGYTF,TGTGCCAGCAGCTTTACAGGGAACTATGGCTACACCTTC
TRBD1,NA,16,TRBV7-9,TRBJ2-1,CASSLIRDRGYNEQFF,TGTGCCAGCAGCTTGATCCGGGACAGGGGGTACAATGAGCAGTTCTTC
TRBD1,once,15,TRBV6-4,TRBJ1-1,CASKPQGAVNTEAFF,TGTGCCAGCAAGCCCCAGGGGGCAGTGAACACTGAAGCTTTCTTT
NA,NA,13,TRBV9,TRBJ2-5,CASSSGYQETQYF,TGTGCCAGCAGCTCCGGGTACCAAGAGACCCAGTACTTC
NA,NA,15,TRBV9,TRBJ2-7,CASSVAVSSSYEQYF,TGTGCCAGCAGCGTAGCAGTTAGCAGCTCCTACGAGCAGTACTTC
TRBD1,NA,17,TRBV10-3,TRBJ2-2,CAISESTRQGTSRELFF,TGTGCCATCAGTGAGTCGACTCGACAGGGGACGTCGAGGGAGCTGTTTTTT
TRBD1,few,15,TRBV6-5,TRBJ1-6,CASSYEGQILPSLHF,TGTGCCAGCAGTTATGAGGGACAGATTCTTCCTTCCCTCCACTTT
TRBD2,NA,15,TRBV5-5,TRBJ2-3,CASSLGLAGTDTQYF,TGTGCCAGCAGCTTGGGACTAGCGGGCACAGATACGCAGTATTTT
TRBD1,NA,13,TRBV30,TRBJ1-2,CAWSEGTGDGYTF,TGTGCCTGGAGTGAAGGGACAGGGGATGGCTACACCTTC
NA,NA,13,TRBV14,TRBJ1-2,CASSQTWASGYTF,TGTGCCAGCAGCCAGACGTGGGCCTCAGGCTACACCTTC
TRBD2,few,13,TRBV10-1,TRBJ2-1,CASSTSGRPRQFF,TGCGCCAGCAGTACTAGCGGGAGGCCCAGGCAGTTCTTC
NA,NA,13,TRBV27,TRBJ1-2,CASSLQGGNGYTF,TGTGCCAGCAGTTTACAAGGGGGTAATGGCTACACCTTC
NA,NA,15,TRBV7-9,TRBJ2-3,CASSLAGPSTDTQYF,TGTGCCAGCAGCTTAGCGGGGCCTAGCACAGATACGCAGTATTTT
NA,NA,14,TRBV6-6,TRBJ1-5,CASRVSYSNQPQHF,TGTGCCAGCCGAGTCTCTTATAGCAATCAGCCCCAGCATTTT
TRBD1,once,11,TRBV4-2,TRBJ2-1,CASRQGDVQFF,TGTGCCAGCAGACAGGGGGATGTGCAGTTCTTC
NA,NA,13,TRBV25-1,TRBJ1-2,CASSTRGGYGYTF,TGTGCCAGCAGTACCCGGGGGGGGTATGGCTACACCTTC
NA,NA,17,TRBV7-8,TRBJ2-4,CASSQGIALVAKNIQYF,TGTGCCAGCAGCCAGGGAATTGCGCTGGTAGCCAAAAACATTCAGTACTTC
TRBD1,NA,15,TRBV6-1,TRBJ1-2,CASSERQGHHYGYTF,TGTGCCAGCAGTGAGAGACAGGGTCACCACTATGGCTACACCTTC
TRBD2,NA,15,TRBV7-9,TRBJ2-1,CASSLVASGGAEQFF,TGTGCCAGCAGCTTAGTTGCTAGCGGGGGAGCTGAGCAGTTCTTC
NA,NA,14,TRBV18,TRBJ2-7,CASSLEEGSYEQYF,TGTGCCAGCTCACTCGAAGAGGGATCCTACGAGCAGTACTTC
NA,NA,15,TRBV7-8,TRBJ1-3,CASSTGPLSGNTIYF,TGTGCCAGCAGCACAGGTCCTCTCTCTGGAAACACCATATATTTT
NA,NA,14,TRBV29-1,TRBJ2-3,CSVEDRQGPDTQYF,TGCAGCGTTGAAGATCGGCAGGGGCCAGATACGCAGTATTTT
TRBD1,NA,14,TRBV19,TRBJ2-1,CASSSGQGRDEQFF,TGTGCCAGTAGTTCCGGACAGGGGAGGGATGAGCAGTTCTTC
TRBD2,NA,16,TRBV7-6,TRBJ2-5,CASSLGLAGFQETQYF,TGTGCCAGCAGCTTAGGACTAGCGGGATTCCAAGAGACCCAGTACTTC
TRBD1,NA,17,TRBV19,TRBJ2-7,CATTRQGAGPSSYEQYF,TGTGCCACCACCCGCCAGGGGGCCGGCCCTAGCTCCTACGAGCAGTACTTC
NA,NA,15,TRBV5-1,TRBJ2-7,CASSRMGGGPYEQYF,TGCGCCAGCAGCCGCATGGGGGGGGGCCCCTACGAGCAGTACTTC
NA,NA,15,TRBV10-3,TRBJ1-2,CAISGRQDPLYGYTF,TGTGCCATCAGTGGGAGGCAGGACCCGCTCTATGGCTACACCTTC
NA,NA,14,TRBV6-5,TRBJ1-2,CASRGWARRYGYTF,TGTGCCAGCAGAGGGTGGGCCCGGAGGTATGGCTACACCTTC
NA,NA,15,TRBV5-1,TRBJ1-2,CASSLAPGGQDGYTF,TGCGCCAGCAGCTTGGCCCCGGGGGGCCAGGATGGCTACACCTTC
TRBD2,few,15,TRBV30,TRBJ2-3,CAWSVGAGVADTQYF,TGTGCCTGGAGTGTAGGAGCGGGGGTCGCAGATACGCAGTATTTT
NA,NA,11,TRBV2,TRBJ2-5,CASSYSGTQYF,TGTGCCAGCAGCTACTCGGGGACCCAGTACTTC
NA,NA,10,TRBV9,TRBJ2-1,CASGGNEQFF,TGTGCCAGCGGAGGGAATGAGCAGTTCTTC
NA,NA,14,TRBV5-4,TRBJ2-7,CASSLGGGDYEQYF,TGTGCCAGCAGCTTGGGAGGGGGGGATTACGAGCAGTACTTC
NA,NA,14,TRBV19,TRBJ1-1,CASSKTGMNTEAFF,TGTGCCAGTAGTAAGACAGGAATGAACACTGAAGCTTTCTTT